This TCR beta chain emerged from a study of blood T cell repertoires in COVID-19. As for the study in general: PBMCs, B-cell-depleted T cells, or T cells provided the cDNA or gDNA that made up the material.

Per the germline V gene, CDR1 is SNHLY and CDR2 is FYNNEI. V shed 7 bases, J shed 6 bases, and the junction held 8 bases outside the gene matches. This CDR3 is built from 13 residues. Original processing methods: Counts of nucleated cells, estimated from reference gene primer amplification, were obtained. The protocol was immunoSEQ multiplex PCR, while the TCRdb copy is restricted to in-frame clones and leaves out a portion. D and trimming come from the DNA, and the V and J calls and clone size come from that table. The sample lists 250,000 to 300,000 clones; 70% to 90% were seen once. Sequencing was performed on peripheral blood. The TCR comes from a man aged 18 to 29 with active or convalescent COVID-19. V and J are TRBV2 and TRBJ1-1, with 7 bases that match TRBD1. CDR3 coding DNA: TGTGCCAGCACGCGACAGGGATTTTCTGAAGCTTTCTTT. This translates into CASTRQGFSEAFF.